This T cell receptor (beta chain) was sequenced in a study of blood T cell repertoires in COVID-19. Authors' processing steps: Reference gene primer amplification yielded estimated nucleated cell counts. Data came from immunoSEQ multiplex PCR; TCRdb stores just in-frame clones and leaves some out. The V and J calls and clone size were taken over from that table, and D and trimming were inferred from the DNA. The sample records roughly 120,000 clones, roughly four fifths being singletons. The germline V gene encodes CDR1 LNHNV and CDR2 YYDKDF (reference sequence). V shed 1 base, J shed 3 bases, and the junction held 4 bases outside the gene matches. This CDR3 has 16 residues.

Specimen: peripheral blood. The chain employs TRBV15 and TRBJ2-3; 10 bases line up with TRBD1. The source is a man in his fifties with acute or convalescent COVID-19. CDR3 region: CATSRVPGQGTDTQYF. In nucleotides, the CDR3 is TGTGCCACCAGCAGAGTTCCGGGACAGGGGACAGATACGCAGTATTTT.